The 5 T cell receptor beta chains below all came from one sample that was sequenced in a study of blood T cell repertoires in COVID-19. TCRdb's copy holds only in-frame clones and misses some; the assay was immunoSEQ multiplex PCR. The table includes 70,000 to 90,000 clones, roughly 88% detected once. Sequencing input: peripheral blood. Receptors originate from a human donor in a cohort sampled during active COVID-19.

The chain couples TRBV4-1 to TRBJ2-2, with 8 bases lining up with TRBD1. From germline, CDR1 is MGHRA and CDR2 YSYEKL. The CDR3 runs to 17 residues. With V trimmed by 4 bases and J by 4 bases, 11 bases remained unmatched. The CDR3 spells CASSRSGTGVPTGELFF. CDR3 coding DNA: TGCGCCAGCAGCCGATCCGGGACAGGAGTTCCCACCGGGGAGCTGTTTTTT.

The chain employs TRBV7-2 and TRBJ2-2, with unresolved D. Trimming took 3 bases from V and 1 from J, leaving 12 bases between them. The CDR3 consists of 16 residues. Germline loops: CDR1 SGHTA, CDR2 FQGNSA. The CDR3 nucleotides read TGTGCCAGCAGCTTCCGCTCGACTCAGAACACCGGGGAGCTGTTTTTT. Its protein is CASSFRSTQNTGELFF.

This chain uses TRBV5-4 with TRBJ2-1, with 8 bases fitting TRBD1. Unmatched junction bases numbered 7, after V lost 2 bases and J lost 6 bases. Germline-derived CDR1 and CDR2 are SGHNT and YYREEE (reference sequence). This CDR3 has 15 amino acids. The DNA of the CDR3 is TGTGCCAGCAGCTTTCCGGGACAGGAGGTCAATGAGCAGTTCTTC. It yields the protein CASSFPGQEVNEQFF.

This sequence joins TRBV6-2 or TRBV6-3 and TRBJ2-7; 7 bases are shared with TRBD1. This CDR3 is built from 13 residues. The V and J ends lost 0 bases and 7 bases, in that order; junction bases with no gene match: 3. Germline values: CDR1 MNHEY, CDR2 SVGEGT. CDR3 sequence (DNA): TGTGCCAGCAGTTACTCGACAGGGCTGGAGCAGTACTTC. Amino acids: CASSYSTGLEQYF.

CDR3 nucleotides: TGTGCCAGCACCTACCTTGCAAACACCATATATTTT. Protein product: CASTYLANTIYF. V usage is TRBV12-3 or TRBV12-4 and J usage is TRBJ1-3; no clear D. CDR3 size: 12 residues. The germline V and J ends were trimmed by 7 bases and 6 bases, with 10 bases remaining between them.